This TCR beta chain is drawn from a study of blood T cell repertoires in COVID-19. Study-level background: The United States, Italy and Spain supplied acute and convalescent COVID-19 samples. In each case, the material was cDNA or gDNA derived from T cells, B-cell-depleted T cells, or PBMCs.

Germline V CDR1 and CDR2: MDHEN, SYDVKM. Trimming took 3 bases from V and 3 from J; bases not matched to a gene: 4. The CDR3 is 14 residues long. Method: immunoSEQ multiplex PCR; TCRdb's copy keeps in-frame clones and lacks some. This table holds around 260,000 clones, roughly 84% found once. The receptor was derived from a man in his 60s with acute or convalescent COVID-19. The chain couples TRBV28 to TRBJ2-7, with TRBD1 matching 8 bases. The sample consisted of peripheral blood. CDR3 coding DNA: TGTGCCAGCAGTTTGACAGGGGTCGTCTACGAGCAGTACTTC. Protein: CASSLTGVVYEQYF.